Listed below are T cell receptor beta chains from one sample, sequenced in a study of blood T cell repertoires in COVID-19. TCRdb's copy holds only in-frame clones and misses some; the assay was immunoSEQ multiplex PCR. The sample has around 220,000 clones; roughly 90% are singletons. Sequencing was done on a sample of PBMCs or T cells enriched from blood (not recorded which). These TCRs come from a man aged 25-45 years who had been exposed to COVID-19. The conserved cysteine and the conserved F or W are not part of the CDR3 here. Some rows mark clone size as missing; the rest say once, few, many or name a class of expanded clone.

j_call	clone_size	v_call	cdr3_length	cdr3_aa
TRBJ2-5	-	TRBV7-9	13	ASSLSDRVQETQY
TRBJ2-7	-	TRBV4-2	14	ASSQGSTLLGVEQY
TRBJ1-4	-	TRBV10-3	15	AISESGNSGPSEKLF
TRBJ2-2	-	TRBV7-3	14	ASSLAGGTNTGELF
TRBJ2-1	-	TRBV7-2	12	ASSRRGTHNEQF
TRBJ1-2	-	TRBV5-4	13	ASSLGTGGNYGYT
TRBJ2-2	-	TRBV9	11	ASSVTGYGELF
TRBJ2-3	-	TRBV29-1	12	SVGQGADTDTQY
TRBJ1-5	-	TRBV12-3/TRBV12-4	11	ASSQDRERPQH
TRBJ1-5	-	TRBV10-1	11	ASSPDRARPQH
TRBJ1-1	once	TRBV2	12	ASRGDRGGTEAF
TRBJ1-1	-	TRBV19	12	ASSIYRGTTEAF
TRBJ2-5	-	TRBV4-2	14	ASSQERTPGSETQY
TRBJ2-7	-	TRBV7-2	12	ASSLAGFLYEQY
TRBJ1-5	-	TRBV18	10	ATGASNQPQH
TRBJ2-7	-	TRBV18	13	ASSPGTGSGYEQY
TRBJ2-2	-	TRBV2	13	ASSRDREGTGELF
TRBJ2-7	-	TRBV7-2	11	ASSGTLPHEQY
TRBJ2-6	-	TRBV6-6	13	ASSYSLAGANVLT
TRBJ2-1	-	TRBV7-9	14	ASSSLAGGQYNEQF
TRBJ1-6	few	TRBV7-2	15	ASSLRGLGTRLSPLH
TRBJ2-7	-	TRBV4-1	12	ASSHYGTGDEQY
TRBJ1-1	-	TRBV28	14	SMLTIPISGIVEAF
TRBJ1-4	-	TRBV3-1/TRBV3-2	18	ASSQDKLYLNGDRDEKLF
TRBJ2-3	-	TRBV7-2	15	ASSSGFVIAGPDTQY
TRBJ2-7	few	TRBV5-6	13	ASSAKEVVSYEQY
TRBJ2-2	-	TRBV12-3/TRBV12-4	11	ASQGAVTGELF
TRBJ2-3	once	TRBV5-1	14	ASSLALAGATDTQY
TRBJ1-1	-	TRBV18	11	ASSSGTPDEAF